This T cell receptor (beta chain) was sequenced for a study of vaccination effects on CD4 cells after COVID-19. Whole-study context: Sampling occurred a median 72 days post second dose, range 14 to 241. Overall study results and limits: There was marked clonal contraction among infection- and vaccine-induced clones late after vaccination.

This clone was counted a few times. Its antigen is undetermined. Measured with immunoSEQ multiplex PCR; TCRdb has only the in-frame clones, and not every one. The table shows some 15,000 clones, with about 78% occurring only once. CDR1 and CDR2 from the germline V gene are GTSNPN and SVGIG (reference sequence). The CDR3 length is 13 residues. After removal of 4 bases from V and 5 bases from J, the junction contained 5 bases not matched to a gene. Within the ViraFEST assay, antigen-specific CD4+ T cells underwent expansion with viral peptide pools prior to sequencing. Between days 9 and 11 of culture, CD4+ T cells were separated out. Everyone in the study got two shots of either the BNT162b2 or mRNA-1273 vaccine. Vaccinated participants had no history of SARS-CoV-2 infection and tested negative for nucleocapsid antibodies.

The TCR comes from a human donor who received a COVID-19 vaccine. The material sequenced was CD4+ T cells from PBMCs cultured with HCoV-NL63 spike peptides, taken after COVID-19 vaccination. The rearrangement joins TRBV30 to TRBJ1-3, with 7 nucleotides matching TRBD1. CDR3 sequence: CAWTRGLRNTIYF. DNA of the CDR3: TGTGCCTGGACGAGGGGGCTAAGAAACACCATATATTTT.